These 29 T cell receptor beta chains originate from one sample sequenced in a study of T cell responses to AZD1222 COVID-19 vaccine. Libraries were prepared by immunoSEQ multiplex PCR; TCRdb keeps only in-frame clonotypes and omits some of them. The sample lists some 180,000 clones; approximately 94% were seen once. The source was peripheral blood, collected 28 days after the second AZD1222 dose. The receptor set was obtained from an adult who received the AZD1222 COVID-19 vaccine.

This CDR3 reads CASSLNGFYNSPLHF. CDR3 coding DNA: TGTGCCAGCAGCCTAAACGGATTTTATAATTCACCCCTCCACTTT. The J gene is TRBJ1-6, the V gene TRBV11-3; D is unclear. The CDR3 runs 15 residues. CDR1 is SGHNT and CDR2 is YENEEA in the germline V gene. The germline V and J ends were trimmed by 5 bases and 4 bases, with 12 bases remaining between them.

The gene calls are TRBV5-1 and TRBJ2-7; 12 bases match TRBD2. The length of the CDR3 is 14 residues. From germline, CDR1 is SGHRS and CDR2 YFSETQ. The J segment lost 7 bases and the V segment lost 3 bases, leaving 5 bases of the junction unmatched. This chain's CDR3 is CASSWTSGTGEQYF. The CDR3, as DNA: TGCGCCAGCAGCTGGACTAGCGGGACCGGTGAGCAGTACTTC. Drawing the rest from reference TRBV5-1 and TRBJ2-7, the complete variable domain is KAGVTQTPRYLIKTRGQQVTLSCSPISGHRSVSWYQQTPGQGLQFLFEYFSETQRNKGNFPGRFSGRQFSNSRSEMNVSTLELGDSALYLCASSWTSGTGEQYFGPGTRLTVT.

The chain is built from TRBV7-3 and TRBJ1-1; D is undetermined. This CDR3 has 14 residues. V dropped 0 bases and J dropped 1 base, with 6 bases sitting between them. In germline, CDR1 is SGHTA, CDR2 FQGTGA. This CDR3 is CASSLTLGNTEAFF. For the CDR3, the DNA is TGTGCCAGCAGCTTAACCCTCGGGAACACTGAAGCTTTCTTT.

J is TRBJ1-1 and V is TRBV3-1 (or the pseudogene TRBV3-2), with 7 bases lining up with TRBD1. The CDR3 sequence is 16 residues long. Germline-derived CDR1 and CDR2 are LGHDT and YNNKEL (reference sequence). Germline trimming cut 3 bases from V and 2 bases from J; bases unmatched to any gene: 9. DNA for the CDR3: TGTGCCAGCAGCCAGGGGAGACAGGGCGATAACACTGAAGCTTTCTTT. Its translation: CASSQGRQGDNTEAFF.

CDR3 in amino acids: CASSLEAGRGLTEAFF. The DNA for the CDR3 is TGTGCCAGCAGCTTGGAGGCGGGCAGGGGGCTAACTGAAGCTTTCTTT. The chain has TRBV5-4 and TRBJ1-1, with 8 bases aligning to TRBD1. CDR1 and CDR2 from the germline V gene are SGHNT and YYREEE (reference sequence). CDR3 length: 16 amino acids. V dropped 0 bases and J dropped 5; count of bases not matched to a gene: 9. The variable domain in full, with the rest retrieved from reference TRBV5-4 and TRBJ1-1, is ETGVTQSPTHLIKTRGQQVTLRCSSQSGHNTVSWYQQALGQGPQFIFQYYREEENGRGNFPPRFSGLQFPNYSSELNVNALELDDSALYLCASSLEAGRGLTEAFFGQGTRLTVV.

The chain carries TRBV7-2 and TRBJ2-2; 11 nucleotides match TRBD2. CDR1 SGHTA and CDR2 FQGNSA come from the germline V gene. The CDR3 runs 17 residues. Germline trimming cut 5 bases from V and 7 bases from J; bases unmatched to any gene: 12. CDR3 residues: CASSQEGLAGGLGELFF. As DNA, the CDR3 is TGTGCCAGCAGCCAAGAGGGGCTAGCGGGGGGCCTCGGGGAGCTGTTTTTT.

The gene calls are TRBV5-6 and TRBJ2-3; D is perhaps TRBD2 (6 bases). The V gene's germline CDR1 is SGHDT and CDR2 YYEEEE. This CDR3 spans 15 amino acids. V dropped 1 base and J dropped 2 bases, with 11 bases sitting between them. The CDR3 bases are TGTGCCAGCAGCTTGTGGGGGGACCTCACAGATACGCAGTATTTT. Amino acids: CASSLWGDLTDTQYF.

The J gene is TRBJ2-7, the V gene TRBV19, with D maybe TRBD1 (7 bases). Looked up from germline, CDR1 is LNHDA and CDR2 is SQIVND (reference sequence). This CDR3 comprises 12 residues. V lost 8 bases and J 5 bases, leaving 13 bases between the germline ends. The CDR3 nucleotides are TGTGCCAGTGCAGGGGGGTCCGACGAGCAGTACTTC. The encoded protein is CASAGGSDEQYF. The complete variable domain, with remaining parts taken from reference TRBV19 and TRBJ2-7, reads DGGITQSPKYLFRKEGQNVTLSCEQNLNHDAMYWYRQDPGQGLRLIYYSQIVNDFQKGDIAEGYSVSREKKESFPLTVTSAQKNPTAFYLCASAGGSDEQYFGPGTRLTVT.

V gene TRBV7-2 combines with J gene TRBJ1-1, with D perhaps TRBD1 (5 bases). CDR1 SGHTA and CDR2 FQGNSA come from the germline V gene. The germline V and J ends were trimmed by 5 bases and 1 base, with 14 bases remaining between them. There are 15 residues in the CDR3. The CDR3 here is CASSQLLGPNTEAFF. In DNA, the CDR3 is TGTGCCAGCAGCCAACTCCTGGGGCCGAACACTGAAGCTTTCTTT.

V is TRBV4-3 and J is TRBJ1-6; the D gene is possibly TRBD1 (6 bases). The germline gives CDR1 LGHNA, CDR2 YSLEER. V gave up 0 bases and J gave up 13 bases, with 10 bases separating them. This CDR3 is 13 amino acids long. The CDR3 nucleotides are TGCGCCAGCAGCCAAGATCAGGGGTTGCCCCTCCACTTT. It codes for CASSQDQGLPLHF.

The genes are TRBV2 and TRBJ1-6, with TRBD1 as a possible D gene (5 bases). V gave up 7 bases and J gave up 1 base, with 8 bases separating them. CDR3 length: 14 residues. CDR1 SNHLY and CDR2 FYNNEI come from the germline V gene. Written as DNA, the CDR3 is TGTGCCAGCACCTGGGGGTCCTATAATTCACCCCTCCACTTT. Amino acids: CASTWGSYNSPLHF. Drawing the rest from reference TRBV2 and TRBJ1-6, the complete variable domain is EPEVTQTPSHQVTQMGQEVILRCVPISNHLYFYWYRQILGQKVEFLVSFYNNEISEKSEIFDDQFSVERPDGSNFTLKIRSTKLEDSAMYFCASTWGSYNSPLHFGNGTRLTVT.

The chain is built from TRBV19 and TRBJ2-2, with 9 bases aligning to TRBD1. The ends lost 8 bases at V and 5 bases at J; junction bases unmatched: 6. Germline-derived CDR1 and CDR2 are LNHDA and SQIVND (reference sequence). The CDR3 runs 14 residues. The CDR3 DNA reads TGTGCCAGTCAGACAGGGGGACGGACCGGGGAGCTGTTTTTT. Translation: CASQTGGRTGELFF.

This chain's CDR3 is CSRSSYNEQFF. The CDR3 DNA follows: TGCAGTCGCAGCTCCTACAATGAGCAGTTCTTC. The rearrangement joins TRBV20-1 to TRBJ2-1; D remains unclear. CDR1 DFQATT and CDR2 SNEGSKA come from the germline V gene (reference sequence). V gave up 8 bases and J gave up 0 bases, with 5 bases separating them. This CDR3 contains 11 residues.

CDR3 in amino acids: CASSSRKTGLGVGYGYTF. DNA for the CDR3: TGTGCCAGCAGCTCCCGAAAAACAGGGTTAGGCGTCGGCTATGGCTACACCTTC. J is TRBJ1-2 and V is TRBV7-8, with a possible D match to TRBD1 (6 bases). The CDR3 loop spans 18 amino acids. Germline CDR1 SGHVS, CDR2 FQNEAQ. V lost 4 bases and J 4 bases, leaving 25 bases between the germline ends.

The CDR3 is CASSQSVRVGGYTF. CDR3 in DNA: TGTGCCAGCAGCCAATCGGTCAGGGTCGGCGGCTACACCTTC. The chain combines TRBV16 with TRBJ1-2; possible D gene TRBD1, 5 bases. This CDR3 has 14 residues. Per germline, CDR1 KGHSY and CDR2 FQNENV. V lost 0 bases and J lost 8, with 13 bases in between.

The J gene is TRBJ1-1, the V gene TRBV3-1 (or the pseudogene TRBV3-2), with D unresolved. CDR1 LGHDT and CDR2 YNNKEL come from the germline V gene (reference sequence). The CDR3 has 12 residues. The V end was cut by 5 bases, the J end by 2 bases, with 6 bases between. The CDR3 DNA sequence: TGTGCCAGCAGCAACACTAACACTGAAGCTTTCTTT. It encodes CASSNTNTEAFF.

This chain uses TRBV2 with TRBJ1-5, with 8 bases identical to TRBD1. The J segment lost 2 bases and the V segment lost 4 bases, leaving 4 bases of the junction unmatched. This CDR3 is 15 amino acids long. Per germline, CDR1 SNHLY and CDR2 FYNNEI. This chain's CDR3 is CASSVDRVGNQPQHF. CDR3 nucleotides: TGTGCCAGCAGTGTGGACAGGGTGGGCAATCAGCCCCAGCATTTT.

V and J are TRBV28 and TRBJ1-2, with a possible D match to TRBD1 (5 bases). The germline V gene has CDR1 MDHEN and CDR2 SYDVKM. Trimming removed 5 bases at V and 6 bases at J, with 19 bases between. This CDR3 is 15 amino acids long. The CDR3 nucleotides read TGTGCCAGCAGTATCCTCTCAGGGCCTTCCCATGGCTACACCTTC. Translating gives CASSILSGPSHGYTF.

The chain uses TRBV2 and TRBJ2-5, with D tentatively TRBD2 (5 bases). CDR1 and CDR2 from the germline V gene are SNHLY and FYNNEI. The CDR3 is 13 amino acids. Trimming left V 4 bases short and J 2 bases short, with 8 bases between. CDR3 sequence reads: CASSVGRQETQYF. The CDR3 region has the DNA TGTGCCAGCAGTGTAGGGAGACAAGAGACCCAGTACTTC.

The genes are TRBV4-1 and TRBJ2-7, with a weak D call TRBD2 (7 bases). Germline CDR1 is MGHRA and CDR2 is YSYEKL. The CDR3 spans 15 residues. The germline V and J ends were trimmed by 4 bases and 3 bases, with 16 bases remaining between them. CDR3: CASSPTGGQSYEQYF. The CDR3 nucleotides are TGCGCCAGCAGCCCAACCGGGGGGCAAAGCTACGAGCAGTACTTC.

The chain is built from TRBV29-1 and TRBJ2-7; D is possibly TRBD2 (6 bases). The germline gives CDR1 SQVTM, CDR2 ANQGSEA. The CDR3 is 12 amino acids. V lost 4 bases to trimming and J lost 2 bases, with 9 bases between them. In nucleotides, the CDR3 is TGCAGCGTTGTTGGAGGGACCTACGAGCAGTACTTC. Translation gives CSVVGGTYEQYF.

This chain links TRBV28 with TRBJ2-4; no clear D. The CDR3 consists of 17 residues. CDR1 is MDHEN, CDR2 SYDVKM, per germline. V was trimmed by 2 bases and J by 1 base, leaving 15 bases between them. The DNA of the CDR3 is TGTGCCAGCAGTTTACTGGGTTTGCGGTCGGCCAAAAACATTCAGTACTTC. Protein sequence: CASSLLGLRSAKNIQYF. The variable domain in full, completed from reference TRBV28 and TRBJ2-4, reads DVKVTQSSRYLVKRTGEKVFLECVQDMDHENMFWYRQDPGLGLRLIYFSYDVKMKEKGDIPEGYSVSREKKERFSLILESASTNQTSMYLCASSLLGLRSAKNIQYFGAGTRLSVL.

CDR3 loop: CASSLDTSGNTIYF. The CDR3 bases are TGTGCCAGCAGCTTGGACACCTCTGGAAACACCATATATTTT. This chain connects TRBV13 to TRBJ1-3; TRBD1 might be the D (5 bases). Trimming shortened V by 3 bases and J by 0 bases, and 6 bases separated the two germline ends. Per germline, CDR1 PRHDT and CDR2 FYEKMQ (reference sequence). The CDR3 runs to 14 residues.

The chain is built from TRBV6-5 and TRBJ2-1, with TRBD1 matching over 7 bases. After removal of 4 bases from V and 8 bases from J, the junction contained 11 bases not matched to a gene. Germline CDR1 and CDR2: MNHEY and SVGAGI. The CDR3 length is 15 residues. The CDR3 region is CASSSPSDGQDEQFF. The CDR3 coding sequence is TGTGCCAGCAGTTCTCCATCGGACGGACAGGATGAGCAGTTCTTC.

V is TRBV7-8 and J is TRBJ2-6; D unclear. Germline CDR1 is SGHVS and CDR2 is FQNEAQ. The ends were cut back, 5 bases at V and 1 base at J, with 12 bases in the middle. The CDR3 is made up of 16 amino acids. CDR3 loop: CASSPRPRSGANVLTF. CDR3 nucleotides: TGTGCCAGCAGCCCGCGTCCGAGGTCTGGGGCCAACGTCCTGACTTTC. Full variable domain (remainder filled in from reference TRBV7-8 and TRBJ2-6): GAGVSQSPRYKVAKRGQDVALRCDPISGHVSLFWYQQALGQGPEFLTYFQNEAQLDKSGLPSDRFFAERPEGSVSTLKIQRTQQEDSAVYLCASSPRPRSGANVLTFGAGSRLTVL.

The chain employs TRBV9 and TRBJ2-2, with a possible D match to TRBD1 (5 bases). From germline, CDR1 is SGDLS and CDR2 YYNGEE. This CDR3 is 16 amino acids long. Trimming took off 0 bases at V and 4 bases at J, with 13 bases between the two ends. The CDR3 nucleotides are TGTGCCAGCAGCGTAGCCCAGGGTGGGCCCACCGGGGAGCTGTTTTTT. It encodes CASSVAQGGPTGELFF.

V gene TRBV10-3 combines with J gene TRBJ2-3; unclear D gene. Germline CDR1 reads ENHRY; CDR2 reads SYGVKD. The CDR3 totals 12 residues. V lost 4 bases to trimming and J lost 5 bases, with 7 bases between them. This chain's CDR3 is CAISVIRDTQYF. For the CDR3, the DNA is TGTGCCATCAGTGTTATCAGAGATACGCAGTATTTT.

The CDR3 is CASSFRRDGELFF. DNA for the CDR3: TGCGCCAGCAGCTTTAGACGGGACGGGGAGCTGTTTTTT. The chain is built from TRBV5-1 and TRBJ2-2; D is perhaps TRBD2 (5 bases). This CDR3 has 13 residues. Trimming left V 2 bases short and J 7 bases short, with 9 bases between. Germline CDR1 and CDR2: SGHRS and YFSETQ.

The chain joins TRBV10-3 to TRBJ1-3, with a tentative D call TRBD1 (5 bases). The V end was cut by 2 bases, the J end by 0 bases, with 14 bases between. The germline V gene encodes CDR1 ENHRY and CDR2 SYGVKD. The CDR3 totals 17 residues. The CDR3 loop is CAISEVGRTVSGNTIYF. The CDR3 DNA is TGTGCCATCAGTGAGGTGGGGCGGACGGTCTCTGGAAACACCATATATTTT.